The present TCR beta chain was sequenced within a study of T cells in Graves' hyperthyroidism and ophthalmopathy. Exclusion of patients followed from uncontrolled infection, other autoimmune disease, pregnancy or lactation. The CDR3 regions of TCR beta were amplified from RNA transcripts. The HTBI primer set was used in a first-round RT-PCR of the TCR CDR3. TCRdb reanalysed the multiplex PCR reads using MiXCR and keeps one entry per CDR3 protein. The sample records 250,000 to 350,000 distinct CDR3 sequences, 15% to 20% being singletons. Sequenced: blood. This sequence was found in an older woman with Graves' ophthalmopathy.

CDR3 nucleotides: TGTGCCAGCAAGGGGGGGACAGGAAATCAGCCCCAGCATTTT. Protein sequence: CASKGGTGNQPQHF. The chain recombines TRBV6-1 with TRBJ1-5; 8 bases are shared with TRBD1. The CDR3 has 14 residues. Germline V gives CDR1 MNHNS, CDR2 SASEGT. Trimming cost V 7 bases and J 4 bases; bases outside gene matches: 6.